Listed here are 31 T cell receptor beta chains from one sample, sequenced in a study of identical twins (dated by TCRdb to the mid-2010s). Preparation of the library involved 5' RACE. The instrument was an Illumina HiSeq 2000. In TCRdb, the public reads were trimmed at Q25 with fastp and aligned with MiXCR, with productive beta chains retained. Rows merge per CDR3 protein into single entries with the most common DNA and genes. The sample table lists some 660,000 distinct CDR3 sequences, about 9.4% of them with a count of one. The ten largest clones add up to 0.75% to 1% of the sample. These data were also filed under a second study, of yellow fever vaccine responses in identical twins.

The sample was PBMCs. The source is a woman aged 18-29 years in good health.

This chain uses TRBV28 with TRBJ1-5, with D perhaps TRBD1 (5 bases). Germline V gene data show CDR1 as MDHEN and CDR2 as SYDVKM. V was cut by 5 bases and J by 3 bases, with 11 bases left in between. This CDR3 has 14 residues. CDR3 protein: CASSPTGLNQPQHF. CDR3 DNA: TGTGCCAGCAGTCCTACAGGCCTCAATCAGCCCCAGCATTTT.

The chain employs TRBV5-8 and TRBJ2-7, with D perhaps TRBD1 (6 bases). The V and J ends lost 2 bases and 4 bases respectively, with 13 bases between them. From germline, CDR1 is SGHTS and CDR2 YDEGEE. This CDR3 spans 14 amino acids. The CDR3 protein is CASSFRGQNYEQYF. The CDR3 DNA reads TGTGCCAGCAGCTTCCGAGGACAGAATTACGAGCAGTACTTC. The variable domain in full, completed from reference TRBV5-8 and TRBJ2-7, reads EAGVTQSPTHLIKTRGQQATLRCSPISGHTSVYWYQQALGLGLQFLLWYDEGEERNRGNFPPRFSGRQFPNYSSELNVNALELEDSALYLCASSFRGQNYEQYFGPGTRLTVT.

This sequence joins TRBV20-1 and TRBJ2-1, with 10 bases that match TRBD2. The length of the CDR3 is 15 residues. The V gene's germline CDR1 is DFQATT and CDR2 SNEGSKA (reference sequence). The trim removed 0 bases at V and 5 bases at J, leaving 4 bases unmatched. CDR3 in amino acids: CSARDPSGSDNEQFF. CDR3 nucleotide sequence: TGCAGTGCTAGAGACCCTAGCGGGAGTGACAATGAGCAGTTCTTC.

This clonotype turned up a few times. The chain couples TRBV12-3 or TRBV12-4 to TRBJ1-1; D is ambiguous. This CDR3 is built from 14 residues. Trimming stripped 5 bases from V and 0 bases from J, with 10 bases between. Here the CDR3 reads CASSARSLNTEAFF. The CDR3 coding sequence is TGTGCCAGCAGTGCCAGGTCTTTGAACACTGAAGCTTTCTTT.

This clonotype was counted a few times. This sequence joins TRBV6-5 and TRBJ2-5; TRBD2 matches at 8 bases. CDR1 and CDR2 from the germline V gene are MNHEY and SVGAGI. This CDR3 is 16 amino acids long. V lost 0 bases to trimming and J lost 5 bases; unmatched junction nucleotides: 8. The CDR3 spells CASSYSTRGARETQYF. The CDR3 coding sequence is TGTGCCAGCAGTTACTCGACGCGGGGGGCGAGGGAGACCCAGTACTTC.

The chain's CDR3 is CASSLFSRSHEQFF. Written as DNA, the CDR3 is TGTGCCAGCAGCTTATTTAGCCGTAGCCATGAGCAGTTCTTC. The V gene is TRBV7-9, the J gene TRBJ2-1; the D is unclear. CDR1 and CDR2 (germline): SEHNR, FQNEAQ (reference sequence). The CDR3 is made up of 14 amino acids. V was shortened by 2 bases and J by 8 bases, with 13 bases between the two germline ends.

This clonotype has only a few counts. The V and J genes are TRBV6-1 and TRBJ2-7; 7 bases match TRBD2. This CDR3 comprises 13 residues. Germline CDR1 MNHNS, CDR2 SASEGT. V dropped 7 bases and J dropped 5; count of bases not matched to a gene: 8. This chain's CDR3 is CASNGEGRNEQYF. The CDR3 DNA follows: TGTGCCAGCAATGGGGAGGGGCGAAACGAGCAGTACTTC.

This clonotype was seen many times. The chain has TRBV7-9 and TRBJ2-3, with TRBD1 matching 8 bases. Germline loops: CDR1 SEHNR, CDR2 FQNEAQ (reference sequence). V was clipped by 10 bases and J by 5 bases; unmatched bases: 5. There are 12 residues in the CDR3. The CDR3: CATAGTGDTQYF. CDR3 bases: TGTGCCACCGCCGGGACAGGAGATACGCAGTATTTT.

Ten or more counts support this clonotype. The chain is built from TRBV18 and TRBJ2-3, with a tentative D call TRBD1 (5 bases). CDR3 length equals 14 residues. Per the germline V gene, CDR1 is KGHSH and CDR2 is LQKENI. The ends were cut back, 2 bases at V and 2 bases at J, with 8 bases in the middle. The CDR3 region is CASSPGAVTDTQYF. For the CDR3, the DNA is TGTGCCAGCTCACCAGGGGCGGTCACAGATACGCAGTATTTT.

The gene calls are TRBV6-2 or TRBV6-3 and TRBJ2-7, with 14 bases that match TRBD2. The CDR3 extends over 19 amino acids. J gave up 2 bases and V 2 bases, and 11 bases lay outside the gene matches. Germline V gives CDR1 MNHEY, CDR2 SVGEGT. The CDR3 loop reads CASSYETGTSGSRTYEQYF. As DNA, the CDR3 is TGTGCCAGCAGTTACGAAACCGGGACTAGCGGGAGTCGAACCTACGAGCAGTACTTC.

This chain joins TRBV4-3 and TRBJ2-6, with D uncertain. Per the germline V gene, CDR1 is LGHNA and CDR2 is YSLEER. The CDR3 extends over 15 amino acids. V shed 0 bases and J shed 4 bases, with 7 bases lying between them. CDR3 bases: TGCGCCAGCAGCCAAGAAACGGCAGGGGCCAACGTCCTGACTTTC. Protein: CASSQETAGANVLTF.

This clonotype occurred a few times. This sequence joins TRBV27 and TRBJ2-2, with D possibly being TRBD1 (6 bases). CDR3 length: 18 residues. The V and J ends lost 5 bases and 1 base respectively, with 20 bases between them. The V gene's germline CDR1 is MNHEY and CDR2 SMNVEV (reference sequence). CDR3 sequence reads: CASSKTNRATLNTGELFF. DNA for the CDR3: TGTGCCAGCAGTAAGACGAACAGGGCGACCCTGAACACCGGGGAGCTGTTTTTT.

This clonotype appeared many times. CDR3 region: CASSLKGIQETQYF. CDR3 nucleotides: TGTGCCAGCAGTCTAAAGGGGATCCAAGAGACCCAGTACTTC. This chain links TRBV2 with TRBJ2-5, with a weak D call TRBD1 (5 bases). The germline V and J ends were trimmed by 5 bases and 1 base, with 11 bases remaining between them. Germline V CDR1 and CDR2: SNHLY, FYNNEI. The CDR3 sequence is 14 residues long.

The chain couples TRBV20-1 to TRBJ2-2; D tentatively reads TRBD1 or TRBD2 (5 bases each). The CDR3 is 13 residues long. Germline lookup yields CDR1 DFQATT and CDR2 SNEGSKA (reference sequence). The ends were cut back, 2 bases at V and 4 bases at J, with 8 bases in the middle. CDR3 bases: TGCAGTGCTAGAAAAGGGACCACCGGGGAGCTGTTTTTT. It specifies CSARKGTTGELFF.

This clonotype was recorded at least ten times. This chain connects TRBV10-3 to TRBJ1-5, with 9 bases aligning to TRBD1. The germline V gene encodes CDR1 ENHRY and CDR2 SYGVKD. This CDR3 is 14 amino acids long. Unmatched junction bases numbered 3, after V lost 7 bases and J lost 2 bases. CDR3 in DNA: TGTGCCATCAAGGGACAGGGAGGCAATCAGCCCCAGCATTTT. Its translation is CAIKGQGGNQPQHF.

V gene TRBV29-1 combines with J gene TRBJ2-7; D is unresolved. Trimming took off 0 bases at V and 6 bases at J, with 15 bases between the two ends. This CDR3 is 14 amino acids long. Germline CDR1 SQVTM, CDR2 ANQGSEA. In DNA form, the CDR3 reads TGCAGCGTTGAAGAGGCCAGTTTCCCCGGCGAGCAGTACTTC. This gives the protein CSVEEASFPGEQYF.

The chain has TRBV20-1 and TRBJ2-3, with D tentatively TRBD1 or TRBD2 (6 bases each). The V and J ends lost 4 bases and 1 base respectively, with 15 bases between them. Germline V CDR1 and CDR2: DFQATT, SNEGSKA (reference sequence). This CDR3 spans 15 amino acids. CDR3 in DNA: TGCAGTGCTACGGGTGAGGGGGGAGGCACAGATACGCAGTATTTT. This gives the protein CSATGEGGGTDTQYF.

The rearrangement uses TRBV4-3 and TRBJ2-3; 8 nucleotides agree with TRBD2. Germline V gene sequence: CDR1 LGHNA, CDR2 YSLEER. The trim removed 0 bases at V and 6 bases at J, leaving 11 bases unmatched. The CDR3 length is 17 residues. The CDR3 is CASSQEIHGRAGDTQYF. CDR3 coding DNA: TGCGCCAGCAGCCAAGAGATTCACGGGAGGGCCGGGGATACGCAGTATTTT.

In this sample, this clonotype turned up many times. V is TRBV29-1 and J is TRBJ2-2; D may be TRBD2 (5 bases). The CDR3 is made up of 15 amino acids. Between the trimmed V and J ends, which lost 2 bases and 4 bases, there was a span of 14 bases. From germline, CDR1 is SQVTM and CDR2 ANQGSEA. The CDR3 bases are TGCAGCGTTGAATGGCTAGCTACGGGCACCGGGGAGCTGTTTTTT. As protein: CSVEWLATGTGELFF.

The CDR3, as DNA: TGTGCCAGCAGCTTGGAACGGGGAATTGCCTACGAGCAGTACTTC. Amino acid sequence: CASSLERGIAYEQYF. The chain employs TRBV5-6 and TRBJ2-7, with D possibly being TRBD2 (5 bases). Per the germline V gene, CDR1 is SGHDT and CDR2 is YYEEEE. Trimming left V 0 bases short and J 2 bases short, with 12 bases between. This CDR3 is 15 amino acids long.

V is TRBV12-3 or TRBV12-4 and J is TRBJ2-5, with 13 bases aligning to TRBD2. The CDR3 spans 16 residues. With V trimmed by 5 bases and J by 5 bases, 8 bases remained unmatched. CDR3 sequence (DNA): TGTGCCAGCAGTCCCAGACTAGCGGGAGGTGGGGAGACCCAGTACTTC. Translation gives CASSPRLAGGGETQYF.

This clonotype was counted a few times. The chain links TRBV5-1 to TRBJ2-1; no clear D gene. Trimming took off 4 bases at V and 0 bases at J, with 14 bases between the two ends. This CDR3 comprises 16 residues. CDR1 and CDR2 from the germline V gene are SGHRS and YFSETQ. The CDR3 reads CASSPITQSSYNEQFF. The CDR3 bases are TGCGCCAGCAGCCCAATTACCCAGAGCTCCTACAATGAGCAGTTCTTC.

Here the CDR3 DNA reads TGTGCCAGCAGCCAATCAGGGGACGAGCAGTACTTC. It specifies CASSQSGDEQYF. The V call is TRBV3-1, the J call TRBJ2-7; perhaps TRBD1 as D (6 bases). Deletions cut 2 bases from V and 5 bases from J, with 7 bases between. The germline V gene has CDR1 LGHDT and CDR2 YNNKEL (reference sequence). This CDR3 comprises 12 residues.

The rearrangement joins TRBV5-1 to TRBJ2-3; 9 nucleotides line up with TRBD1. Germline-derived CDR1 and CDR2 are SGHRS and YFSETQ. This CDR3 comprises 14 residues. The V segment lost 0 bases and the J segment 5 bases; nucleotides outside the gene matches: 1. As DNA, the CDR3 is TGCGCCAGCAGCTTGGCGGGACAGGGAGATACGCAGTATTTT. Translating gives CASSLAGQGDTQYF.

The rearrangement links TRBV7-6 to TRBJ1-6, with TRBD1 as a possible D gene (6 bases). The CDR3 spans 16 residues. Trimming left V 5 bases short and J 6 bases short, with 17 bases between. The V gene's germline CDR1 is SGHVS and CDR2 FNYEAQ. CDR3 loop: CASSPTLDSFNSPLHF. CDR3 coding DNA: TGTGCCAGCAGCCCCACCCTGGACAGCTTTAATTCACCCCTCCACTTT.

The V call is TRBV7-2, the J call TRBJ2-1; no clear D gene. V was shortened by 5 bases and J by 7 bases, with 12 bases between the two germline ends. The CDR3 totals 13 residues. Germline V lookup: CDR1 SGHTA, CDR2 FQGNSA. CDR3 nucleotide sequence: TGTGCCAGCAGCCTTCTATGGGGAAATGAGCAGTTCTTC. As protein: CASSLLWGNEQFF.

This clonotype has only a few counts. This chain connects TRBV4-3 to TRBJ2-1, with D perhaps TRBD1 (6 bases). Germline CDR1 is LGHNA and CDR2 is YSLEER. This CDR3 region has 13 residues. Deletions cut 4 bases from V and 9 bases from J, with 13 bases between. This CDR3 reads CASSLEQGSEQFF. Written as DNA, the CDR3 is TGCGCCAGCAGCCTCGAACAGGGAAGTGAGCAGTTCTTC.

The table lists this clonotype with many counts. The chain carries TRBV14 and TRBJ2-1; D gene uncertain. V was trimmed by 0 bases and J by 11 bases, leaving 5 bases between them. This CDR3 comprises 11 residues. Germline V gives CDR1 SGHDN, CDR2 FVKESK. The CDR3 DNA reads as TGTGCCAGCAGCCAAGACCGGAAGCAGTTCTTC. This codes for CASSQDRKQFF.

This chain connects TRBV7-2 to TRBJ2-3; 11 bases align to TRBD2. J gave up 5 bases and V 10 bases, and 11 bases lay outside the gene matches. Germline values: CDR1 SGHTA, CDR2 FQGNSA. The CDR3 consists of 15 residues. The CDR3 bases are TGTGCCACCGCCCCCACTAGCGGGAGAGGAGATACGCAGTATTTT. Amino acids: CATAPTSGRGDTQYF.

This clonotype was seen a handful of times. V usage is TRBV3-1 and J usage is TRBJ2-6, with D perhaps matching TRBD2 (5 bases). The CDR3 is 21 amino acids. The V gene lost 0 bases and the J gene lost 0 bases, with 21 bases spanning the gap. CDR1 is LGHDT and CDR2 is YNNKEL in the germline V gene (reference sequence). CDR3 nucleotides: TGTGCCAGCAGCCAAGAGGGGAGAGGCGAAAAGGAGTTCTCTGGGGCCAACGTCCTGACTTTC. Translating it yields CASSQEGRGEKEFSGANVLTF.

The table lists this clonotype with many counts. The rearrangement joins TRBV27 to TRBJ2-3; 7 positions agree with TRBD2. In germline, CDR1 is MNHEY, CDR2 SMNVEV (reference sequence). CDR3 size: 15 residues. V was clipped by 3 bases and J by 1 base; unmatched bases: 4. CDR3 amino acids: CASSFLAERTDTQYF. Written as DNA, the CDR3 is TGTGCCAGCAGTTTCCTAGCGGAGCGCACAGATACGCAGTATTTT.